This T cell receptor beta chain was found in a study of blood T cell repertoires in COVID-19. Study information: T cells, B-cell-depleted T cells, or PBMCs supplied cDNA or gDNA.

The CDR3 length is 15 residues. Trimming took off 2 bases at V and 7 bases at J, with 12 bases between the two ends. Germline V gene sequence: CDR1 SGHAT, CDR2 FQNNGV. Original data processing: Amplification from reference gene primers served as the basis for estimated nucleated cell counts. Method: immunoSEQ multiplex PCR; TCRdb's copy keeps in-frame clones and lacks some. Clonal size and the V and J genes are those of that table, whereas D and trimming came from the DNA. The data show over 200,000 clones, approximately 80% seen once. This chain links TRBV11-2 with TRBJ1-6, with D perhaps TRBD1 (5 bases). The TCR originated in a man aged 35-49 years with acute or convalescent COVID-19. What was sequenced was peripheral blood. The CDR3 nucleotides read TGTGCCAGCAGCTTAAGGGGCTTGAGGAATTCACCCCTCCACTTT. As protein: CASSLRGLRNSPLHF.